The 18 T cell receptor beta chains presented below share a single source sample, sequenced in a study of a mutant IDH1 vaccine in newly diagnosed glioma. The sample's time point: week 47, end of study. Every single dose of the vaccine, 300 ug of mutant IDH1 20-mer peptide, came with topical imiquimod. What these receptors recognize is not known. Some clones are missing from TCRdb's copy, which holds only in-frame ones; the method was immunoSEQ multiplex PCR. This table has fewer than 40,000 clones, 80% to 85% appearing once. Sequencing was performed on PBMCs, taken from a glioma patient whose treatment included an IDH1 peptide vaccine. Source of these receptors: a man aged 25-45 years with glioma.

Only one count was recorded for this clone. The V gene is TRBV19, the J gene TRBJ1-5; 9 nucleotides align to TRBD1. Germline CDR1 is LNHDA and CDR2 is SQIVND (reference sequence). J gave up 6 bases and V 5 bases, and 14 bases lay outside the gene matches. CDR3 size: 17 residues. In DNA form, the CDR3 reads TGTGCCAGTAGTCCGTCCCGGGACAGGGACGCTGGTCAGCCCCAGCATTTT. It is translated as CASSPSRDRDAGQPQHF. Looking up the rest from reference TRBV19 and TRBJ1-5 gives the full variable domain: DGGITQSPKYLFRKEGQNVTLSCEQNLNHDAMYWYRQDPGQGLRLIYYSQIVNDFQKGDIAEGYSVSREKKESFPLTVTSAQKNPTAFYLCASSPSRDRDAGQPQHFGDGTRLSIL.

This CDR3 is CASSLEAGNQPQHF. The CDR3 DNA sequence: TGTGCCAGCAGCTTGGAGGCGGGCAATCAGCCCCAGCATTTT. V is TRBV7-2 and J is TRBJ1-5; D is unresolved. The CDR3 has 14 amino acids. Trimming took 3 bases from V and 2 from J, leaving 8 bases between them. Germline-derived CDR1 and CDR2 are SGHTA and FQGNSA.

The rearrangement joins TRBV18 to TRBJ2-5; D is perhaps TRBD1 or TRBD2 (7 bases each). Germline loops: CDR1 KGHSH, CDR2 LQKENI. This CDR3 comprises 14 residues. With 6 bases removed from V and 1 base from J, the gap between germline ends came to 12 bases. The CDR3 DNA reads TGTGCCAGCTCGGCCAGGGGGGGCCAAGAGACCCAGTACTTC. This translates into CASSARGGQETQYF.

This clone has more than one count but fewer than ten. CDR3 loop: CSARESGEQFF. In nucleotides, the CDR3 is TGCAGTGCTAGGGAATCTGGTGAGCAGTTCTTC. This chain uses TRBV20-1 with TRBJ2-1; D ambiguous. The V and J ends lost 3 bases and 9 bases respectively, with 9 bases between them. CDR3 length equals 11 residues. Germline assignment: CDR1 DFQATT and CDR2 SNEGSKA (reference sequence).

The CDR3 here is CASSLNSGTSSEQFF. Here the CDR3 DNA reads TGTGCCAGCAGCTTGAATTCCGGGACTAGCAGTGAGCAGTTCTTC. J is TRBJ2-1 and V is TRBV5-5, with 9 bases aligning to TRBD2. This CDR3 comprises 15 residues. J was trimmed by 9 bases and V by 1 base; bases with no gene match: 8. Germline V gene lookup returns CDR1 SGHKS and CDR2 YYEKEE (reference sequence).

The chain couples TRBV5-1 to TRBJ2-2; a possible D gene is TRBD2 (6 bases). Germline CDR1 is SGHRS and CDR2 is YFSETQ. CDR3 length equals 13 residues. The V end lost 4 bases, the J end lost 6 bases, and 10 bases lay between the germline ends. CDR3 amino acids: CASSGGFAGELFF. The DNA for the CDR3 is TGCGCCAGCAGCGGAGGGTTCGCCGGGGAGCTGTTTTTT.

This clone has a single count. This chain connects TRBV2 to TRBJ2-2, with D possibly matching TRBD2 (5 bases). With 6 bases removed from V and 0 bases from J, the gap between germline ends came to 11 bases. The CDR3 extends over 15 amino acids. The germline V gene encodes CDR1 SNHLY and CDR2 FYNNEI. CDR3: CASRPLGANTGELFF. CDR3 nucleotides: TGTGCCAGCAGACCCTTGGGAGCGAACACCGGGGAGCTGTTTTTT.

V gene TRBV18 combines with J gene TRBJ2-4, with D hard to call. Germline-derived CDR1 and CDR2 are KGHSH and LQKENI. The CDR3 sequence is 17 residues long. Trimming removed 2 bases at V and 0 bases at J, with 14 bases between. CDR3 DNA: TGTGCCAGCTCACCAACCGGAGTGGCCTTAGCCAAAAACATTCAGTACTTC. Protein: CASSPTGVALAKNIQYF.

CDR3 loop: CASSHRAGGLGGNTIYF. The CDR3 DNA is TGTGCCAGCAGTCACAGGGCAGGTGGGTTAGGTGGAAACACCATATATTTT. The V gene is TRBV6-7, the J gene TRBJ1-3; TRBD1 is a possible D gene (6 bases). TRBV6-7 is an ORF for which the function is uncertain. This CDR3 comprises 17 residues. Trimming left V 5 bases short and J 3 bases short, with 20 bases between.

This clone has a single count. The chain carries TRBV5-1 and TRBJ2-3; 7 bases match TRBD1. V lost 4 bases and J lost 6; bases outside the gene matches: 11. The CDR3 spans 15 residues. Germline assignment: CDR1 SGHRS and CDR2 YFSETQ. In nucleotides, the CDR3 is TGCGCCAGCAGCACGGGACAGACTTCTTCGGATACGCAGTATTTT. It is translated as CASSTGQTSSDTQYF.

This sequence joins TRBV5-4 and TRBJ1-1; D perhaps matches TRBD1 (5 bases). Germline V gene sequence: CDR1 SGHNT, CDR2 YYREEE (reference sequence). Trimming cost V 4 bases and J 6 bases, with 22 bases left between them. This CDR3 has 16 residues. The CDR3 loop is CASSSRRGRRYAEAFF. CDR3 nucleotide sequence: TGTGCCAGCAGCAGTCGGAGGGGCAGGAGGTACGCTGAAGCTTTCTTT.

The rearrangement uses TRBV19 and TRBJ2-5; possibly TRBD2 for D (5 bases). Germline loops: CDR1 LNHDA, CDR2 SQIVND (reference sequence). The V and J ends lost 3 bases and 2 bases respectively, with 13 bases between them. The CDR3 extends over 15 amino acids. As DNA, the CDR3 is TGTGCCAGTAGTATCCGGGATAGTCCTCAAGAGACCCAGTACTTC. It translates to CASSIRDSPQETQYF.

The gene calls are TRBV5-8 and TRBJ2-7; D might be TRBD1 (5 bases). Trimming pared 4 bases from V and 4 bases from J, leaving 12 bases between. Germline V gives CDR1 SGHTS, CDR2 YDEGEE. This CDR3 has 13 residues. CDR3 DNA sequence: TGTGCCAGCAGCGTTCACAGGAGTTACGAGCAGTACTTC. Protein: CASSVHRSYEQYF.

This clone has only one observation. The chain links TRBV19 to TRBJ1-2; no firm D call. Germline V CDR1 and CDR2: LNHDA, SQIVND (reference sequence). This CDR3 is 16 amino acids long. V gave up 3 bases and J gave up 3 bases, with 17 bases separating them. In DNA form, the CDR3 reads TGTGCCAGTAGTATCCTGAGTCAGGTGAAATACTATGGCTACACCTTC. This translates into CASSILSQVKYYGYTF.

V usage is TRBV27 and J usage is TRBJ2-3; possibly TRBD1 for D (5 bases). The CDR3 totals 14 residues. Looked up from germline, CDR1 is MNHEY and CDR2 is SMNVEV (reference sequence). Trimming shortened V by 2 bases and J by 0 bases, and 6 bases separated the two germline ends. The CDR3 is CASSLAGSTDTQYF. The DNA for the CDR3 is TGTGCCAGCAGTTTAGCAGGGAGCACAGATACGCAGTATTTT.

The V gene is TRBV7-9, the J gene TRBJ1-1; D is uncertain. V gave up 5 bases and J gave up 2 bases, with 18 bases separating them. Germline V CDR1 and CDR2: SEHNR, FQNEAQ (reference sequence). CDR3 length equals 16 residues. The CDR3 DNA reads TGTGCCAGCAGCCCGAAGTCCCGGGCGATCAACACTGAAGCTTTCTTT. Translation: CASSPKSRAINTEAFF.

J is TRBJ1-2 and V is TRBV5-4, with 9 bases fitting TRBD1. Germline V gene sequence: CDR1 SGHNT, CDR2 YYREEE (reference sequence). The CDR3 extends over 18 amino acids. V lost 0 bases, J lost 2 bases, and 11 bases stayed unmatched. The CDR3 region is CASSLVQGTGIQNYGYTF. The CDR3 nucleotides read TGTGCCAGCAGCTTGGTTCAGGGGACAGGGATCCAAAACTATGGCTACACCTTC.

The chain joins TRBV25-1 to TRBJ2-5; D tentatively fits TRBD1 or TRBD2 (6 bases each). CDR3 length: 15 amino acids. Trimming removed 5 bases from V and 5 bases from J, with 18 bases in between. Germline-derived CDR1 and CDR2 are MGHDK and SYGVNS. Written as DNA, the CDR3 is TGTGCCAGCAGTAAATGGGATGAAGGGGGGGAGACCCAGTACTTC. Encoded protein: CASSKWDEGGETQYF.